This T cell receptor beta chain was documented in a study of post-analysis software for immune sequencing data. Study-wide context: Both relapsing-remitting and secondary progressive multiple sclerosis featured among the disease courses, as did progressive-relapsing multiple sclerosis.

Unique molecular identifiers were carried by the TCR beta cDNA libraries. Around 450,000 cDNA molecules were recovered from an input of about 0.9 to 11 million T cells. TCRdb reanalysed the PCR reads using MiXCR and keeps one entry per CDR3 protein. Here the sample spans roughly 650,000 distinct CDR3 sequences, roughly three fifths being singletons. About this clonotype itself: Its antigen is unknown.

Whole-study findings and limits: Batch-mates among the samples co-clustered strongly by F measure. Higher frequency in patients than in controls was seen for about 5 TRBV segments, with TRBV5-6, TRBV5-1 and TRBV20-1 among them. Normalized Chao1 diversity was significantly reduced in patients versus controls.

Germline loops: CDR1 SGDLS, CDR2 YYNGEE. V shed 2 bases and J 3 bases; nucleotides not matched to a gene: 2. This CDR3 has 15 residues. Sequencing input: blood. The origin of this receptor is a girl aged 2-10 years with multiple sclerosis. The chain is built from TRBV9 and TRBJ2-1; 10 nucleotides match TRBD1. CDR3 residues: CASSVRTGGYNEQFF. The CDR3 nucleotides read TGTGCCAGCAGCGTCCGGACAGGGGGCTACAATGAGCAGTTCTTC.